The next 15 T cell receptor beta chains were all read from a single sample in a study of T cells in Graves' hyperthyroidism and ophthalmopathy. Amplified TCR beta CDR3 regions derived from RNA transcripts. Initially, a first-round RT-PCR of the TCR CDR3 employed the HTBI primer set. One entry per CDR3 protein, called by TCRdb with MiXCR from the multiplex PCR reads. The data hold hundreds of thousands of distinct CDR3 sequences, with roughly 14% observed a single time. Sequencing was carried out using blood. These receptors were collected from a young man with Graves' ophthalmopathy.

In DNA, the CDR3 is TGTGCCAGCAGCGTAGGTCTTGACTCGAGGGAGCAGTACTTC. Its protein product is CASSVGLDSREQYF. The chain has TRBV9 and TRBJ2-7; D remains ambiguous. With 0 bases removed from V and 7 bases from J, the gap between germline ends came to 14 bases. Germline V lookup: CDR1 SGDLS, CDR2 YYNGEE. CDR3 size: 14 residues.

This clonotype was observed at least ten times. The V gene is TRBV7-8, the J gene TRBJ1-2; no reliable D call. Germline-derived CDR1 and CDR2 are SGHVS and FQNEAQ. The CDR3 contains 14 residues. V gave up 2 bases and J gave up 10 bases, with 17 bases separating them. The CDR3 region is CASSLSTAGITYTF. The CDR3 DNA sequence: TGTGCCAGCAGCTTAAGTACAGCCGGTATTACCTACACCTTC.

This clonotype was observed a few times. This chain joins TRBV19 and TRBJ1-2; D is unresolved. Germline CDR1 LNHDA, CDR2 SQIVND (reference sequence). This CDR3 comprises 13 residues. V was clipped by 6 bases and J by 8 bases, with 16 bases between them. CDR3 sequence: CASRPGNSQGYTF. The CDR3 bases are TGTGCCAGTAGACCCGGGAACTCGCAGGGCTACACCTTC.

This clonotype was recorded at least ten times. CDR3 nucleotide sequence: TGTGCCGGGACAGAGTACAATGAGCAGTTCTTC. This gives the protein CAGTEYNEQFF. The chain joins TRBV2 to TRBJ2-1; 7 nucleotides line up with TRBD1. From germline, CDR1 is SNHLY and CDR2 FYNNEI. The CDR3 totals 11 residues. The V and J ends lost 11 bases and 4 bases, in that order; junction bases with no gene match: 2.

This clonotype was found a few times. This chain's CDR3 is CASSESATPDGGYTF. CDR3 DNA: TGCGCCAGCAGTGAGTCTGCGACCCCGGATGGTGGCTACACCTTC. The rearrangement joins TRBV10-1 to TRBJ1-2, with D uncertain. CDR1 and CDR2 from the germline V gene are WNHNN and SYGVQD (reference sequence). This CDR3 contains 15 residues. The V and J ends lost 0 bases and 7 bases respectively, with 15 bases between them.

This clonotype showed up many times. CDR3 sequence (DNA): TGCGCCAGCAGCTTAAGGCAGGGCGGGAACACTGAAGCTTTCTTT. The encoded protein is CASSLRQGGNTEAFF. V is TRBV5-1 and J is TRBJ1-1; tentative D call: TRBD1 (5 bases). This CDR3 region has 15 residues. Trimming removed 2 bases from V and 1 base from J, with 12 bases in between. Germline CDR1 is SGHRS and CDR2 is YFSETQ.

This clonotype was seen repeatedly, ten times or more. V gene TRBV20-1 combines with J gene TRBJ2-2, with TRBD2 as a possible D gene (5 bases). Trimming removed 0 bases at V and 5 bases at J, with 13 bases between. The CDR3 loop spans 15 amino acids. The germline gives CDR1 DFQATT, CDR2 SNEGSKA (reference sequence). DNA for the CDR3: TGCAGTGCTAGAGAGGCGGGTCTAGCTACCGGGGAGCTGTTTTTT. This translates into CSAREAGLATGELFF.

This clonotype occurred many times. The chain recombines TRBV29-1 with TRBJ2-7; possibly TRBD1 for D (5 bases). Deletions cut 7 bases from V and 2 bases from J, with 9 bases between. Looked up from germline, CDR1 is SQVTM and CDR2 is ANQGSEA. The CDR3 is made up of 11 amino acids. The CDR3 reads CSAETAYEQYF. As DNA, the CDR3 is TGCAGCGCTGAGACAGCCTACGAGCAGTACTTC.

This clonotype was recorded many times. The CDR3 spells CSVEKGFFETQYF. The CDR3 DNA sequence: TGCAGCGTTGAAAAGGGGTTTTTCGAGACCCAGTACTTC. The rearrangement links TRBV29-1 to TRBJ2-5; D is possibly TRBD1 (5 bases). The CDR3 extends over 13 amino acids. Per the germline V gene, CDR1 is SQVTM and CDR2 is ANQGSEA. V lost 2 bases and J 5 bases, leaving 12 bases between the germline ends.

This clonotype was detected ten times or more. The genes are TRBV12-3 or TRBV12-4 and TRBJ2-5, with D perhaps given as TRBD1 or TRBD2 (5 bases each). CDR3 length equals 14 residues. Trimming stripped 6 bases from V and 5 bases from J, with 16 bases between. This CDR3 reads CASSPRGSLETQYF. The CDR3 DNA is TGTGCCAGCAGCCCCCGGGGCAGTCTTGAGACCCAGTACTTC.

Here the CDR3 reads CASRNVYDTGELFF. The DNA of the CDR3 is TGTGCCAGCCGAAACGTTTATGACACCGGGGAGCTGTTTTTT. V is TRBV7-6 and J is TRBJ2-2; D is ambiguous. The CDR3 totals 14 residues. Germline V gene sequence: CDR1 SGHVS, CDR2 FNYEAQ. The V and J ends lost 8 bases and 3 bases respectively, with 13 bases between them.

The rearrangement joins TRBV24-1 to TRBJ1-2; TRBD1 matches at 8 bases. The CDR3 sequence is 15 residues long. Germline V gene lookup returns CDR1 KGHDR and CDR2 SFDVKD. V was pared by 6 bases and J by 2 bases, with 7 bases of the junction left unmatched. The chain's CDR3 is CATSSGGDRNYGYTF. As DNA, the CDR3 is TGTGCCACCAGTTCTGGGGGGGACAGGAACTATGGCTACACCTTC.

This clonotype has a count of ten or more. The gene calls are TRBV12-5 and TRBJ2-2; D assignment may be TRBD1 or TRBD2 (5 bases each). The CDR3 runs 18 residues. Germline V lookup: CDR1 LGHNT, CDR2 FRNRAP. Between the trimmed V and J ends, which lost 0 bases and 3 bases, there was a span of 17 bases. The CDR3 loop is CASGLVLGRVEDTGELFF. CDR3 nucleotide sequence: TGTGCTAGTGGTTTGGTACTGGGCAGGGTGGAGGACACCGGGGAGCTGTTTTTT. Looking up the rest from reference TRBV12-5 and TRBJ2-2 gives the full variable domain: DARVTQTPRHKVTEMGQEVTMRCQPILGHNTVFWYRQTMMQGLELLAYFRNRAPLDDSGMPKDRFSAEMPDATLATLKIQPSEPRDSAVYFCASGLVLGRVEDTGELFFGEGSRLTVL.

This clonotype came up many times. This sequence joins TRBV12-3 or TRBV12-4 and TRBJ2-7; D gene ambiguous. Trimming stripped 7 bases from V and 3 bases from J, with 4 bases between. The CDR3 spans 10 residues. Here the CDR3 DNA reads TGTGCCAGCAATATCTACGAGCAGTACTTC. It specifies CASNIYEQYF.

This clonotype was detected ten times or more. The V call is TRBV18, the J call TRBJ2-7, with 7 bases that match TRBD1. Per the germline V gene, CDR1 is KGHSH and CDR2 is LQKENI. V was clipped by 3 bases and J by 2 bases; unmatched bases: 7. The CDR3 has 15 residues. CDR3 in amino acids: CASSPMDRRPYEQYF. CDR3 nucleotide sequence: TGTGCCAGCTCACCGATGGACAGGAGACCCTACGAGCAGTACTTC. Combining the CDR3 with reference TRBV18 and TRBJ2-7 gives the whole variable domain NAGVMQNPRHLVRRRGQEARLRCSPMKGHSHVYWYRQLPEEGLKFMVYLQKENIIDESGMPKERFSAEFPKEGPSILRIQQVVRGDSAAYFCASSPMDRRPYEQYFGPGTRLTVT.